Included here is one TCR beta chain sequence, with context. This specimen belongs to a study of lymphopenia after photon versus proton radiotherapy. Deletions cut 6 bases from V and 6 bases from J, with 15 bases between. This CDR3 spans 13 amino acids. The germline V gene encodes CDR1 SGHTA and CDR2 FQGNSA. Generated by immunoSEQ multiplex PCR, the TCRdb table keeps only in-frame clones and is missing some. The sample has tens of thousands of clones, roughly 80% seen once. This TCR was sampled from a man between 60 and 70 years old with pancreatic cancer. Sequenced material: peripheral blood, taken from a patient treated with proton-based radiotherapy. This rearrangement joins TRBV7-2 to TRBJ2-7; D is undetermined. In DNA form, the CDR3 reads TGTGCCAGCAGTCCGTTTGTGGTGGGCGAGCAGTACTTC. Protein: CASSPFVVGEQYF.